This T cell receptor (beta chain) is drawn from a study of blood T cell repertoires in COVID-19. The assay was immunoSEQ multiplex PCR, and TCRdb's table has in-frame clones only and misses some. In the table there are around 170,000 clones, 80% to 90% of which are singletons. Germline V lookup: CDR1 GTSNPN, CDR2 SVGIG (reference sequence). The CDR3 covers 14 residues. Losses at the gene ends were 1 base for V and 0 bases for J; bases not matched to a gene: 1. Sequencing was performed on peripheral blood. The V and J genes are TRBV30 and TRBJ2-3, with 7 bases that match TRBD1. This TCR derives from a man aged 50 to 59 with active or convalescent COVID-19. The CDR3 sequence is CAWSETGSTDTQYF. CDR3 in DNA: TGTGCCTGGAGTGAGACAGGGAGCACAGATACGCAGTATTTT.